Detailed here is one TCR beta chain. The target antigen is unknown. This record belongs to a study of T cells expressing NK-cell markers. TCRdb re-called the 5' RACE reads; every CDR3 protein appears as one record, without DNA. With 8,000 or so distinct CDR3 sequences in the sample, the ten largest clones hold approximately 60%. CDR3 size: 13 residues. From germline, CDR1 is DFQATT and CDR2 SNEGSKA (reference sequence). Study-level findings and limits: For several donors, the dominant NKG2C+ clonotypes made up about 1.0-7.0% of their CD8+ T cells. Clones of NKG2C+ T cells that had expanded were of unclear HCMV specificity.

The sample consisted of blood T cells: a sorted CD56 or NKG2C T cell subset, CD4+ or CD8+ T cells, or bulk PBMC T cells (not recorded which). This chain uses TRBV20-1 with TRBJ1-1; as DNA is missing, the TRBD1 call by TCRdb cannot be tested. This clonotype was obtained from a man aged 18 to 70 in good health. CDR3: CSAREGGLTEAFF.